The source of this TCR beta chain is a study of cytotoxic CD8 clonotypes in ibrutinib-treated CLL (TCRdb year 2021). About the investigation overall: The cohort included approximately 15 treatment-naive and approximately eleven relapsed/refractory patients; around 17 were IGHV unmutated. Responses were partial in 24 patients and complete in 2; after median around 65 months follow-up, some 15 stayed in remission and some twelve progressed. Samples at response were collected after a median of 12 months of treatment, with a range of roughly 6 to 40 months. On average, each sample had 255,043 productive templates and approximately 85,000 productive rearrangements. Of the 90 or so participants in the trial, about 26 had longitudinal samples available. Cryopreserved peripheral blood mononuclear cells were obtained before treatment, at response, and at either sustained remission or disease progression. Every remission and progressive disease sample was obtained while ibrutinib was still being received by the patients.

The germline V gene gives CDR1 as MGHRA and CDR2 as YSYEKL. Trimming removed 1 base from V and 5 bases from J; the gene matches leave 11 bases unexplained. The CDR3, cysteine through phenylalanine, is 18 amino acids long. The retained sequence is limited to the CDR3, 54 bases, with the frame set at the first base. In the paper's terms, the time point label means: progressive disease on ibrutinib. For TCR beta library preparation, approximately 2.2 micrograms of genomic DNA were isolated from cryopreserved PBMCs. High-throughput TCR beta sequencing was performed on longitudinal blood samples from CLL patients receiving ibrutinib monotherapy. The patients took part in an open-label, single-center phase 2 trial of ibrutinib monotherapy. On a MiSeq, deep resolution sequencing aimed for a depth between 1 in 1 million and 1 in 200,000 T cells, with each clonotype covered approximately 10x on average. The immunoSEQ hsTCRB Kit was used to generate TCR beta libraries. Processing in the source paper ran as follows. ImmunoSEQ Data Assistant and ImmunoSEQ Analyzer were used for data analysis, and V, D and J genes were assigned according to IMGT definitions. Clonality, which ranges from 0 to 1, was calculated by subtracting the normalized Shannon entropy of productive rearrangement frequencies from one. Public clonotype analysis was restricted to overrepresented clonotypes comprising at least 0.05% of each patient's repertoire. Repertoires from approximately 12 age-matched healthy donors in immuneACCESS were used as clonality controls. TCRdb retrieved this table from immuneACCESS and kept in-frame rearrangements only. Not all clones are present; in checked studies, unresolved V genes account for under half, and no reason is known for the remainder. That table furnishes V, J and clone size, whereas the DNA furnished D and trimming. Across this sample there are 250,000 to 350,000 clones, with around 69% seen only once. Jointly, the top ten make up about 5.7% of the sample.

The count of this clone is one. Its cognate antigen has yet to be identified. Base qualities are not at hand, and no much larger clone is one base apart. The paper's findings and limits, for the study overall: Public clonotypes were rare and either contracted or stayed stable during treatment, and the rise in clonality at ibrutinib response reflected the expansion of private clonotypes. At ibrutinib response clonality went up, during sustained remission it held steady, and at progression it dropped back toward baseline. Sampling times were not matched between sustained-remission and progressing patients, and lymph node repertoires were not studied. At baseline, clonality was higher than in age-matched healthy donors and showed a strong correlation with circulating CD8+ T-cell counts.

Rearrangement joined TRBV4-1 to TRBJ2-5, with 12 junctional bases fitting TRBD2. The specimen comprised PBMCs, sampled at disease progression, from a patient treated with ibrutinib. The receptor comes from a human donor with chronic lymphocytic leukemia. DNA sequence: TGCGCCAGCAGCCAAGGACTAGCGGGAGTAGTAGTGAGGGAGACCCAGTACTTC. Its translation reads: CASSQGLAGVVVRETQYF.